Shown below are 23 T cell receptor beta chains from a single sample sequenced in a study of technical replicates of blood from several donors. Assay used: immunoSEQ multiplex PCR; TCRdb lists only in-frame clones, some missing. The repertoire has 50,000 to 70,000 clones, about 94% of them found once; the top ten carry 4.2%. The material sequenced was PBMCs. These receptors were taken from a human donor in good health. Some clones in this sample may be carry-over from other donors' samples.

The chain has TRBV5-6 and TRBJ1-2; TRBD1 agrees at 7 bases. Looked up from germline, CDR1 is SGHDT and CDR2 is YYEEEE. After removal of 6 bases from V and 6 bases from J, the junction contained 14 bases not matched to a gene. This CDR3 comprises 15 residues. CDR3: CASIADRALRDGYTF. The CDR3 coding sequence is TGTGCCAGCATCGCCGACAGGGCCCTGAGGGATGGCTACACCTTC.

The rearrangement uses TRBV6-5 and TRBJ2-7, with 7 bases aligning to TRBD1. The CDR3 totals 16 residues. Germline lookup yields CDR1 MNHEY and CDR2 SVGAGI. Trimming at V came to 0 bases and at J to 3 bases, leaving 8 bases not matched to a gene. DNA for the CDR3: TGTGCCAGCAGTTACTCGTCGGGACAGCCTGTCTACGAGCAGTACTTC. This sequence encodes CASSYSSGQPVYEQYF.

The V gene is TRBV29-1, the J gene TRBJ2-5, with TRBD2 as a possible D gene (6 bases). Germline V gene lookup returns CDR1 SQVTM and CDR2 ANQGSEA. The V and J ends lost 7 bases and 5 bases respectively, with 8 bases between them. The length of the CDR3 is 10 residues. The CDR3 protein is CSGSGETQYF. The CDR3 DNA reads as TGCAGCGGGAGCGGGGAGACCCAGTACTTC. Combining the CDR3 with reference TRBV29-1 and TRBJ2-5 gives the whole variable domain SAVISQKPSRDICQRGTSLTIQCQVDSQVTMMFWYRQQPGQSLTLIATANQGSEATYESGFVIDKFPISRPNLTFSTLTVSNMSPEDSSIYLCSGSGETQYFGPGTRLLVL.

The chain recombines TRBV5-1 with TRBJ1-6, with D tentatively TRBD1 (6 bases). Germline V gives CDR1 SGHRS, CDR2 YFSETQ. The CDR3 covers 15 residues. Trimming took 3 bases from V and 7 from J, leaving 14 bases between them. The CDR3 DNA sequence: TGCGCCAGCAGCTCCTCCAGGGGTGGGAATTCACCCCTCCACTTT. It encodes CASSSSRGGNSPLHF.

The chain carries TRBV7-3 and TRBJ1-2, with unresolved D. This CDR3 region has 15 residues. In germline, CDR1 is SGHTA, CDR2 FQGTGA. V was shortened by 5 bases and J by 7 bases, with 20 bases between the two germline ends. CDR3 protein: CASSPSVGGWGGYTF. The CDR3 DNA is TGTGCCAGCAGCCCGTCGGTTGGAGGGTGGGGTGGCTACACCTTC.

The chain links TRBV6-1 to TRBJ2-2; no clear D gene. This CDR3 is built from 11 residues. CDR1 is MNHNS, CDR2 SASEGT, per germline. V lost 6 bases to trimming and J lost 6 bases, with 5 bases between them. CDR3 bases: TGTGCCAGCAGATCGGCCGGGGAGCTGTTTTTT. Translated: CASRSAGELFF.

V usage is TRBV28 and J usage is TRBJ2-3; D is possibly TRBD2 (6 bases). Germline V gene data show CDR1 as MDHEN and CDR2 as SYDVKM. Trimming cost V 6 bases and J 0 bases, with 13 bases left between them. CDR3 length: 15 amino acids. The CDR3 sequence: CASRDQGGSTDTQYF. CDR3 nucleotide sequence: TGTGCCAGCAGGGACCAGGGAGGCAGCACAGATACGCAGTATTTT. Complete variable domain (other parts from reference TRBV28 and TRBJ2-3): DVKVTQSSRYLVKRTGEKVFLECVQDMDHENMFWYRQDPGLGLRLIYFSYDVKMKEKGDIPEGYSVSREKKERFSLILESASTNQTSMYLCASRDQGGSTDTQYFGPGTRLTVL.

CDR3 DNA: TGTGCCAGTAGTATAGCGTCAGGGCCGGGGGCTGAAGCTTTCTTT. As protein: CASSIASGPGAEAFF. The J gene is TRBJ1-1, the V gene TRBV19; D is possibly TRBD1 (5 bases). The CDR3 totals 15 residues. Per germline, CDR1 LNHDA and CDR2 SQIVND (reference sequence). Trimming stripped 1 base from V and 6 bases from J, with 15 bases between.

This chain joins TRBV6-1 and TRBJ2-1; 10 bases match TRBD2. The ends lost 6 bases at V and 7 bases at J; junction bases unmatched: 9. CDR3 length: 15 amino acids. Germline CDR1 MNHNS, CDR2 SASEGT. For the CDR3, the DNA is TGTGCCAGCAGCGGCAGACTAGCGGGTTCGAATGAGCAGTTCTTC. This codes for CASSGRLAGSNEQFF.

The rearrangement joins TRBV25-1 to TRBJ2-1; 10 bases line up with TRBD2. This CDR3 has 15 residues. The J segment lost 7 bases and the V segment lost 2 bases, leaving 5 bases of the junction unmatched. Germline CDR1 is MGHDK and CDR2 is SYGVNS. DNA of the CDR3: TGTGCCAGCAGTGAAGTGCTAGCGGGAGATAATGAGCAGTTCTTC. It translates to CASSEVLAGDNEQFF.

The rearrangement uses TRBV7-6 and TRBJ2-7; D possibly corresponds to TRBD1 (5 bases). This CDR3 comprises 13 residues. In germline, CDR1 is SGHVS, CDR2 FNYEAQ. The V gene lost 6 bases and the J gene lost 1 base, with 10 bases spanning the gap. The CDR3 spells CASRSTGSYEQYF. CDR3 DNA: TGTGCCAGCAGGTCAACAGGATCCTACGAGCAGTACTTC.

The chain carries TRBV7-8 and TRBJ1-3, with 9 positions matching TRBD1. CDR3 size: 16 residues. V lost 4 bases to trimming and J lost 3 bases; unmatched junction nucleotides: 7. Germline lookup yields CDR1 SGHVS and CDR2 FQNEAQ. The CDR3 DNA reads as TGTGCCAGCAGCTCGAAACAGGGGGCGTTTGGAAACACCATATATTTT. This codes for CASSSKQGAFGNTIYF.

The chain is built from TRBV5-6 and TRBJ2-5; 10 bases are a match to TRBD2. The V and J ends lost 2 bases and 7 bases, in that order; junction bases with no gene match: 8. The germline gives CDR1 SGHDT, CDR2 YYEEEE. This CDR3 has 15 amino acids. The CDR3 DNA reads TGTGCCAGCAGCTTATCCGCAGCGGGAGGGGGGACCCAGTACTTC. Amino acids: CASSLSAAGGGTQYF.

The rearrangement links TRBV6-6 to TRBJ1-4, with a tentative D call TRBD1 (5 bases). The CDR3 is made up of 13 amino acids. Trimming pared 7 bases from V and 3 bases from J, leaving 9 bases between. CDR1 and CDR2 (germline): MNHNY, SVGAGI (reference sequence). CDR3: CASNGGANEKLFF. The DNA for the CDR3 is TGTGCCAGCAACGGGGGGGCTAATGAAAAACTGTTTTTT.

The chain has TRBV28 and TRBJ2-3, with D tentatively TRBD2 (6 bases). CDR1 is MDHEN and CDR2 is SYDVKM in the germline V gene. The CDR3 runs 12 residues. The germline V and J ends were trimmed by 1 base and 8 bases, with 7 bases remaining between them. CDR3 in amino acids: CASSLSRGTQYF. CDR3 bases: TGTGCCAGCAGTTTATCGCGGGGTACGCAGTATTTT.

This clone has a single count. The chain's CDR3 is CASSHSQTNTGELFF. CDR3 coding DNA: TGTGCCAGCAGCCACAGTCAGACGAACACCGGGGAGCTGTTTTTT. The rearrangement joins TRBV7-9 to TRBJ2-2, with D unresolved. Germline V lookup: CDR1 SEHNR, CDR2 FQNEAQ (reference sequence). This CDR3 has 15 residues. The V end lost 5 bases, the J end lost 0 bases, and 10 bases lay between the germline ends. The whole variable domain, remainder taken from reference TRBV7-9 and TRBJ2-2, is DTGVSQNPRHKITKRGQNVTFRCDPISEHNRLYWYRQTLGQGPEFLTYFQNEAQLEKSRLLSDRFSAERPKGSFSTLEIQRTEQGDSAMYLCASSHSQTNTGELFFGEGSRLTVL.

The gene calls are TRBV7-9 and TRBJ2-1; 8 bases are a match to TRBD2. Germline V gene data show CDR1 as SEHNR and CDR2 as FQNEAQ (reference sequence). J gave up 8 bases and V 1 base, and 7 bases lay outside the gene matches. The CDR3 has 15 residues. The CDR3 DNA sequence: TGTGCCAGCAGCTTAGGAGGACTAGCCAGCGATGAGCAGTTCTTC. This sequence encodes CASSLGGLASDEQFF.

The chain has TRBV29-1 and TRBJ2-3, with 9 positions matching TRBD1. Trimming took 3 bases from V and 10 from J; bases not matched to a gene: 2. Germline CDR1 SQVTM, CDR2 ANQGSEA. The CDR3 contains 11 residues. The CDR3 DNA follows: TGCAGCGTTGAGGGACAGGGATCGCAGTATTTT. Translation gives CSVEGQGSQYF.

The rearrangement joins TRBV4-3 to TRBJ1-2, with 7 bases that match TRBD1. This CDR3 region has 16 residues. V lost 0 bases and J lost 8; bases outside the gene matches: 12. Germline CDR1 is LGHNA and CDR2 is YSLEER. CDR3 residues: CASSQDLGKQGSGYTF. The CDR3 region has the DNA TGCGCCAGCAGCCAAGATCTAGGTAAACAGGGGAGCGGCTACACCTTC.

The chain is built from TRBV4-2 and TRBJ2-3, with 10 bases lining up with TRBD1. The CDR3 length is 15 residues. The germline gives CDR1 LGHNA, CDR2 YNFKEQ. V lost 4 bases to trimming and J lost 1 base; unmatched junction nucleotides: 2. Here the CDR3 reads CASSPGTGGTDTQYF. DNA for the CDR3: TGTGCCAGCAGCCCCGGGACAGGGGGCACAGATACGCAGTATTTT.

The V and J genes are TRBV5-4 and TRBJ2-1; TRBD2 agrees at 11 bases. The germline V gene has CDR1 SGHNT and CDR2 YYREEE (reference sequence). The length of the CDR3 is 15 residues. Unmatched junction bases numbered 6, after V lost 2 bases and J lost 8 bases. The DNA of the CDR3 is TGTGCCAGCAGCTTAGGACTAGCGGGTGGGGATGAGCAGTTCTTC. It encodes CASSLGLAGGDEQFF.

The V call is TRBV7-9, the J call TRBJ2-7, with D tentatively TRBD1 (6 bases). CDR3 length: 14 residues. CDR1 and CDR2 from the germline V gene are SEHNR and FQNEAQ (reference sequence). Trimming left V 4 bases short and J 0 bases short, with 10 bases between. As DNA, the CDR3 is TGTGCCAGCAGCTCATACAGGGACTCCTACGAGCAGTACTTC. Residues: CASSSYRDSYEQYF.

The rearrangement joins TRBV5-6 to TRBJ1-2, with TRBD1 matching over 8 bases. Per the germline V gene, CDR1 is SGHDT and CDR2 is YYEEEE. This CDR3 region has 15 residues. V was clipped by 2 bases and J by 4 bases; unmatched bases: 7. The CDR3 loop reads CASSFQPGGTYGYTF. The CDR3 region has the DNA TGTGCCAGCAGCTTCCAACCAGGGGGCACCTATGGCTACACCTTC. Full variable domain (rest looked up from reference TRBV5-6 and TRBJ1-2): DAGVTQSPTHLIKTRGQQVTLRCSPKSGHDTVSWYQQALGQGPQFIFQYYEEEERQRGNFPDRFSGHQFPNYSSELNVNALLLGDSALYLCASSFQPGGTYGYTFGSGTRLTVV.